The next 20 T cell receptor beta chains were all read from a single sample in a study of PD-L1 blockade in urothelial cancer listed by TCRdb under 2017. Libraries came from the immunoSEQ multiplex PCR assay. Drawn from immuneACCESS, this table holds only the in-frame rearrangements with V and J called that TCRdb kept. Clones are partly lost; checked studies trace under half to an unresolved V gene and leave the rest unexplained. The sample table holds about 17,000 clones, of which roughly 90% were seen once. The top ten constitute about 6% of the sample. This specimen consisted of PBMCs, obtained around atezolizumab (anti-PD-L1) treatment. These receptors all come from a man aged 50 to 59 with urothelial cancer.

This clone has a single count. This sequence joins TRBV9 and TRBJ2-7; no definite D call. V gave up 0 bases and J gave up 5 bases, with 12 bases separating them. The CDR3 length is 14 residues. Germline V lookup: CDR1 SGDLS, CDR2 YYNGEE. Here the CDR3 reads CASSVGAGSDEQYF. CDR3 DNA: TGTGCCAGCAGCGTAGGCGCAGGATCAGACGAGCAGTACTTC.

V gene TRBV7-3 combines with J gene TRBJ2-3; the D is unclear. CDR1 is SGHTA and CDR2 is FQGTGA in the germline V gene. The germline V and J ends were trimmed by 3 bases and 1 base, with 5 bases remaining between them. This CDR3 is 13 amino acids long. The CDR3 reads CASSLGRTDTQYF. The CDR3 region has the DNA TGTGCCAGCAGCTTGGGCCGCACAGATACGCAGTATTTT. Together with reference TRBV7-3 and TRBJ2-3, the CDR3 gives the full variable domain: GAGVSQTPSNKVTEKGKYVELRCDPISGHTALYWYRQSLGQGPEFLIYFQGTGAADDSGLPNDRFFAVRPEGSVSTLKIQRTERGDSAVYLCASSLGRTDTQYFGPGTRLTVL.

The chain has TRBV4-1 and TRBJ2-7, with 8 bases identical to TRBD1. The V and J ends lost 1 base and 2 bases, in that order; junction bases with no gene match: 7. The CDR3 sequence is 16 residues long. CDR1 and CDR2 (germline): MGHRA, YSYEKL. Here the CDR3 reads CASSQGSDRVTYEQYF. The CDR3, as DNA: TGCGCCAGCAGCCAAGGGTCGGACAGGGTGACCTACGAGCAGTACTTC.

The chain employs TRBV2 and TRBJ2-1, with 9 nucleotides matching TRBD1. This CDR3 contains 13 residues. Germline-derived CDR1 and CDR2 are SNHLY and FYNNEI. V shed 6 bases, J shed 12 bases, and the junction held 9 bases outside the gene matches. CDR3 sequence (DNA): TGTGCCAGCAGCTGGGGACAGGGTATAGGGCAGTTCTTC. Protein product: CASSWGQGIGQFF.

The chain uses TRBV6-5 and TRBJ1-2, with 8 bases matching TRBD1. The germline CDR1 and CDR2 sequences are MNHEY and SVGAGI. The CDR3 is 15 residues long. V was clipped by 4 bases and J by 4 bases; unmatched bases: 8. CDR3 sequence (DNA): TGTGCCAGCAGTTTCCGTGGACAGGGCGTCTATGGCTACACCTTC. This codes for CASSFRGQGVYGYTF.

The chain has TRBV6-1 and TRBJ2-7; no clear D gene. Germline assignment: CDR1 MNHNS and CDR2 SASEGT. CDR3 length equals 15 residues. The germline V and J ends were trimmed by 0 bases and 6 bases, with 15 bases remaining between them. The CDR3 is CASSEALDWMGEQYF. The DNA for the CDR3 is TGTGCCAGCAGTGAAGCTCTAGATTGGATGGGCGAGCAGTACTTC.

The V gene is TRBV27, the J gene TRBJ2-1; D call uncertain. V shed 0 bases and J shed 7 bases, with 7 bases lying between them. Per the germline V gene, CDR1 is MNHEY and CDR2 is SMNVEV (reference sequence). This CDR3 is 13 amino acids long. CDR3 sequence reads: CASSLSQANEQFF. For the CDR3, the DNA is TGTGCCAGCAGTTTATCGCAAGCAAATGAGCAGTTCTTC.

This chain joins TRBV29-1 and TRBJ2-3; 7 positions agree with TRBD1. After removal of 7 bases from V and 4 bases from J, the junction contained 8 bases not matched to a gene. The CDR3 is 13 residues long. Germline lookup yields CDR1 SQVTM and CDR2 ANQGSEA. The CDR3 protein is CSARQGGADTQYF. CDR3 nucleotide sequence: TGCAGCGCCCGACAGGGTGGAGCAGATACGCAGTATTTT.

The genes are TRBV7-7 and TRBJ2-3, with D maybe TRBD1 (6 bases). From germline, CDR1 is SSHAT and CDR2 FNYEAQ (reference sequence). Trimming pared 5 bases from V and 4 bases from J, leaving 7 bases between. The CDR3 extends over 12 amino acids. The CDR3 DNA reads as TGTGCCAGCAGCAACAGGGCAGATACGCAGTATTTT. It yields the protein CASSNRADTQYF.

The chain employs TRBV4-1 and TRBJ1-4; tentatively, D is TRBD1 (5 bases). This CDR3 comprises 18 residues. V lost 0 bases and J lost 0, with 14 bases in between. Germline loops: CDR1 MGHRA, CDR2 YSYEKL. The CDR3 region is CASSQDRGARTTNEKLFF. As DNA, the CDR3 is TGCGCCAGCAGCCAAGATCGTGGGGCCAGAACAACTAATGAAAAACTGTTTTTT.

This chain links TRBV19 with TRBJ2-3; 8 nucleotides agree with TRBD2. The CDR3 sequence is 16 residues long. CDR1 is LNHDA, CDR2 SQIVND, per germline (reference sequence). V shed 3 bases, J shed 2 bases, and the junction held 7 bases outside the gene matches. The chain's CDR3 is CASSIWGGRITDTQYF. The CDR3 bases are TGTGCCAGTAGTATTTGGGGCGGGAGGATCACAGATACGCAGTATTTT.

This chain joins TRBV5-1 and TRBJ1-1; D is ambiguous. The CDR3 totals 14 residues. Germline-derived CDR1 and CDR2 are SGHRS and YFSETQ. V was shortened by 0 bases and J by 1 base, with 7 bases between the two germline ends. The CDR3 DNA sequence: TGCGCCAGCAGCTTGGCACAGACGAACACTGAAGCTTTCTTT. Its translation: CASSLAQTNTEAFF.

J is TRBJ1-5 and V is TRBV5-8; TRBD1 is a possible D gene (5 bases). CDR1 SGHTS and CDR2 YDEGEE come from the germline V gene. V lost 1 base to trimming and J lost 6 bases, with 14 bases between them. CDR3 size: 15 residues. The DNA of the CDR3 is TGTGCCAGCAGCTTGTATGGGGCGGCTATTCAGCCCCAGCATTTT. Translated, it gives CASSLYGAAIQPQHF.

The chain has TRBV7-2 and TRBJ2-7; no reliable D call. Per germline, CDR1 SGHTA and CDR2 FQGNSA. This CDR3 has 16 residues. The germline V and J ends were trimmed by 2 bases and 4 bases, with 18 bases remaining between them. CDR3 residues: CASSLNPSQAGYEQYF. The DNA for the CDR3 is TGTGCCAGCAGCTTAAATCCCAGCCAGGCTGGGTACGAGCAGTACTTC. The variable domain in full, completed from reference TRBV7-2 and TRBJ2-7, reads GAGVSQSPSNKVTEKGKDVELRCDPISGHTALYWYRQSLGQGLEFLIYFQGNSAPDKSGLPSDRFSAERTGGSVSTLTIQRTQQEDSAVYLCASSLNPSQAGYEQYFGPGTRLTVT.

The genes are TRBV28 and TRBJ2-3; D is perhaps TRBD1 (5 bases). Trimming removed 6 bases from V and 1 base from J, with 8 bases in between. Germline V gene data show CDR1 as MDHEN and CDR2 as SYDVKM. This CDR3 spans 13 amino acids. CDR3 DNA: TGTGCCAGCAGAACACAGGGCACAGATACGCAGTATTTT. Translated, it gives CASRTQGTDTQYF.

CDR3 amino acids: CASSTGRGVVTGELFF. The CDR3 nucleotides read TGCGCCAGCAGTACAGGGAGAGGGGTTGTTACCGGGGAGCTGTTTTTT. The chain recombines TRBV4-1 with TRBJ2-2, with a possible D match to TRBD1 (6 bases). The CDR3 is made up of 16 amino acids. The V gene lost 6 bases and the J gene lost 5 bases, with 19 bases spanning the gap. CDR1 and CDR2 (germline): MGHRA, YSYEKL.

The chain carries TRBV9 and TRBJ1-4, with 9 bases matching TRBD1. V dropped 3 bases and J dropped 8; count of bases not matched to a gene: 8. From germline, CDR1 is SGDLS and CDR2 YYNGEE. The CDR3 runs to 15 residues. The CDR3 sequence: CASSARQGEREKLFF. The CDR3 nucleotides read TGTGCCAGCAGCGCTCGACAGGGGGAACGGGAAAAACTGTTTTTT.

V gene TRBV19 combines with J gene TRBJ2-1; 10 nucleotides agree with TRBD2. Germline-derived CDR1 and CDR2 are LNHDA and SQIVND (reference sequence). V gave up 9 bases and J gave up 6 bases; unmatched junction bases: 11. This CDR3 is 15 amino acids long. The CDR3 spells CASSPFSGGANEQFF. In DNA, the CDR3 is TGTGCCAGCAGTCCCTTCAGCGGGGGGGCCAATGAGCAGTTCTTC.

In its sample, this clone is medium-sized (0.01 to 0.1%). The rearrangement joins TRBV4-1 to TRBJ1-3, with 9 bases fitting TRBD1. This CDR3 is built from 17 residues. The germline V gene has CDR1 MGHRA and CDR2 YSYEKL. The V gene end was trimmed by 6 bases and the J gene end by 0 bases; junction bases not matched to a gene: 9. CDR3 region: CASSRQGVVLSGNTIYF. The CDR3 region has the DNA TGCGCCAGCAGTCGACAGGGGGTCGTCCTCTCTGGAAACACCATATATTTT.

The chain joins TRBV6-1 to TRBJ2-1; D possibly corresponds to TRBD2 (6 bases). This CDR3 is 14 amino acids long. The germline V and J ends were trimmed by 1 base and 9 bases, with 13 bases remaining between them. Germline V gives CDR1 MNHNS, CDR2 SASEGT. This CDR3 is CASSEGGLHTEQFF. The CDR3, as DNA: TGTGCCAGCAGTGAAGGGGGACTCCACACTGAGCAGTTCTTC.